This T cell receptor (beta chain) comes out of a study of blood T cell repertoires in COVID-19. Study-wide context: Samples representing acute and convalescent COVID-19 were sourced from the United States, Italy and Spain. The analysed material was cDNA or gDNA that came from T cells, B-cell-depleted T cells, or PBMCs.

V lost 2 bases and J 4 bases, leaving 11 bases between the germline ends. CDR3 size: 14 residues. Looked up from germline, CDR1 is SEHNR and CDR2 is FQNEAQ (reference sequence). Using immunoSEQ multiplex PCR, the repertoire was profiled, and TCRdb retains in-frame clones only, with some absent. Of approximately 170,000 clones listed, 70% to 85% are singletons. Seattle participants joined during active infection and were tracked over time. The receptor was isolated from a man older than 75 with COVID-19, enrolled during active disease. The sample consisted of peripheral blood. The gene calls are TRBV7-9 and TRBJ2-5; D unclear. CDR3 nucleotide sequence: TGTGCCAGCAGCTTATCCTCGCGAGGAGAGACCCAGTACTTC. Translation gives CASSLSSRGETQYF.